One sample yielded the 30 T cell receptor beta chains listed below, sequenced in a study of blood T cell repertoires in COVID-19. Here immunoSEQ multiplex PCR was the method, and the copy in TCRdb shows in-frame clones only, minus some. The repertoire includes about 140,000 clones, around 83% of them detected once, and 10% sits in the top ten. The sequenced sample was peripheral blood. Receptor source: a man aged 55-75 years with active or convalescent COVID-19.

This clone has only a few counts. J is TRBJ1-5 and V is TRBV27; 7 bases line up with TRBD1. The CDR3 has 14 residues. Looked up from germline, CDR1 is MNHEY and CDR2 is SMNVEV (reference sequence). Trimming cost V 5 bases and J 3 bases; bases outside gene matches: 4. CDR3 sequence reads: CASSPGQVNQPQHF. The CDR3 DNA reads as TGTGCCAGCAGTCCAGGACAGGTCAATCAGCCCCAGCATTTT.

The chain's CDR3 is CASSLVPTGGGLRNTIYF. In nucleotides, the CDR3 is TGCGCCAGCAGCTTGGTCCCGACAGGGGGCGGTTTAAGAAACACCATATATTTT. This sequence joins TRBV5-1 and TRBJ1-3, with 10 bases aligning to TRBD1. CDR1 and CDR2 (germline): SGHRS, YFSETQ. The CDR3 length is 18 residues. Trimming removed 0 bases from V and 5 bases from J; junction bases left unmatched: 11.

The count of this clone is one. The J gene is TRBJ2-1, the V gene TRBV6-1, with D unresolved. CDR1 and CDR2 from the germline V gene are MNHNS and SASEGT. The CDR3 has 14 residues. V dropped 3 bases and J dropped 1 base, with 7 bases sitting between them. The CDR3, as DNA: TGTGCCAGCAGTGATTCGGGTTCCTACAATGAGCAGTTCTTC. Translated, it gives CASSDSGSYNEQFF.

The V gene is TRBV27, the J gene TRBJ1-2; a possible D gene is TRBD1 (5 bases). Trimming took 3 bases from V and 3 from J, leaving 8 bases between them. CDR1 and CDR2 from the germline V gene are MNHEY and SMNVEV (reference sequence). The CDR3 totals 13 residues. CDR3 amino acids: CASSLKGYYGYTF. CDR3 DNA sequence: TGTGCCAGCAGTTTGAAGGGGTACTATGGCTACACCTTC.

This clone occurred a few times. The CDR3 DNA is TGTGCCTGGAATCTTCAGGGGGAAGCACCCCTCCACTTT. Its translation: CAWNLQGEAPLHF. The genes are TRBV30 and TRBJ1-6, with 7 positions matching TRBD1. V lost 4 bases and J lost 11; bases outside the gene matches: 8. The CDR3 covers 13 residues. Looked up from germline, CDR1 is GTSNPN and CDR2 is SVGIG (reference sequence).

The V and J genes are TRBV20-1 and TRBJ1-2; D remains ambiguous. Trimming removed 5 bases at V and 2 bases at J, with 6 bases between. This CDR3 contains 11 residues. Germline lookup yields CDR1 DFQATT and CDR2 SNEGSKA (reference sequence). In nucleotides, the CDR3 is TGCAGTGCTTACTCAAACTATGGCTACACCTTC. Protein sequence: CSAYSNYGYTF.

The gene calls are TRBV16 and TRBJ2-3; the match to TRBD1 covers 9 bases. V gave up 7 bases and J gave up 3 bases; unmatched junction bases: 8. Germline values: CDR1 KGHSY, CDR2 FQNENV. This CDR3 spans 15 amino acids. CDR3 protein: CASNHGQGTTDTQYF. The CDR3 coding sequence is TGTGCCAGCAATCACGGACAGGGGACGACAGATACGCAGTATTTT.

The CDR3 nucleotides are TGCAGCGCAGGACAGGGGGACCTGACCCAGTACTTC. Translating gives CSAGQGDLTQYF. The chain couples TRBV29-1 to TRBJ2-5; 10 bases line up with TRBD1. Germline CDR1 and CDR2: SQVTM and ANQGSEA. This CDR3 comprises 12 residues. After removal of 7 bases from V and 7 bases from J, the junction contained 6 bases not matched to a gene.

The chain couples TRBV6-5 to TRBJ1-1, with 7 bases aligning to TRBD1. The CDR3 is 15 residues long. Trimming at V came to 6 bases and at J to 5 bases, leaving 12 bases not matched to a gene. Germline values: CDR1 MNHEY, CDR2 SVGAGI. The CDR3 DNA sequence: TGTGCCAGCAGACGAGACAGGGATTCAAGGACTGAAGCTTTCTTT. Translation: CASRRDRDSRTEAFF.

The rearrangement joins TRBV5-4 to TRBJ1-2, with no clear D. CDR3 length: 12 amino acids. Trimming stripped 2 bases from V and 8 bases from J, with 10 bases between. Germline V gene data show CDR1 as SGHNT and CDR2 as YYREEE (reference sequence). CDR3 coding DNA: TGTGCCAGCAGCTTCGGTACGGAGGGCTACACCTTC. This sequence encodes CASSFGTEGYTF.

The V call is TRBV6-2 or TRBV6-3, the J call TRBJ1-5; D is unclear. The CDR3 consists of 16 residues. V was trimmed by 3 bases and J by 0 bases, leaving 12 bases between them. Looked up from germline, CDR1 is MNHEY and CDR2 is SVGEGT. The chain's CDR3 is CASSYEGGLSNQPQHF. DNA of the CDR3: TGTGCCAGCAGTTATGAGGGTGGCCTTAGCAATCAGCCCCAGCATTTT.

This rearrangement joins TRBV12-3 or TRBV12-4 to TRBJ2-3; D unresolved. The germline V and J ends were trimmed by 3 bases and 5 bases, with 3 bases remaining between them. This CDR3 contains 11 residues. The CDR3 loop is CASSFRDTQYF. The CDR3 nucleotides are TGTGCCAGCAGTTTTCGAGATACGCAGTATTTT.

The genes are TRBV9 and TRBJ1-2; 9 positions agree with TRBD1. Per germline, CDR1 SGDLS and CDR2 YYNGEE. Germline trimming cut 3 bases from V and 3 bases from J; bases unmatched to any gene: 9. The CDR3 is 16 amino acids. The DNA of the CDR3 is TGTGCCAGCAGCGGGGGACAGGGCGTTGACTACTATGGCTACACCTTC. This translates into CASSGGQGVDYYGYTF.

The rearrangement uses TRBV6-2 or TRBV6-3 and TRBJ1-5; D might be TRBD1 (6 bases). The germline V gene encodes CDR1 MNHEY and CDR2 SVGEGT. Trimming stripped 0 bases from V and 4 bases from J, with 13 bases between. The CDR3 sequence is 16 residues long. The CDR3 coding sequence is TGTGCCAGCAGTTACTCCGGCAGGGGAGCGAATCAGCCCCAGCATTTT. Protein: CASSYSGRGANQPQHF.

The count of this clone is one. The chain has TRBV28 and TRBJ2-7; 10 bases line up with TRBD1. After removal of 10 bases from V and 2 bases from J, the junction contained 2 bases not matched to a gene. Germline V gives CDR1 MDHEN, CDR2 SYDVKM. The CDR3 is 12 residues long. The CDR3 spells CATGTGAYEQYF. CDR3 bases: TGTGCCACCGGGACAGGGGCCTACGAGCAGTACTTC.

The chain carries TRBV7-2 and TRBJ1-5; tentatively, D is TRBD1 (6 bases). The V end was cut by 6 bases, the J end by 2 bases, with 14 bases between. CDR3 length: 15 residues. Germline values: CDR1 SGHTA, CDR2 FQGNSA. The CDR3 region is CASSRDAGGNQPQHF. For the CDR3, the DNA is TGTGCCAGCAGTCGAGACGCAGGGGGCAATCAGCCCCAGCATTTT.

V is TRBV12-5 and J is TRBJ1-2, with 8 bases fitting TRBD1. CDR3 size: 14 residues. V gave up 0 bases and J gave up 8 bases; unmatched junction bases: 5. Per germline, CDR1 LGHNT and CDR2 FRNRAP. DNA of the CDR3: TGTGCTAGTGGTTTGGTCTGGACAGGGCTCGGCTACACCTTC. Translation: CASGLVWTGLGYTF.

This clone was detected only a few times. The chain employs TRBV7-2 and TRBJ1-4; 8 bases map to TRBD1. This CDR3 spans 14 amino acids. The germline V gene encodes CDR1 SGHTA and CDR2 FQGNSA. Trimming cost V 5 bases and J 8 bases; bases outside gene matches: 7. The CDR3 protein is CASSPDRGNEKLFF. DNA for the CDR3: TGTGCCAGCAGCCCCGACAGGGGTAACGAAAAACTGTTTTTT. Using reference TRBV7-2 and TRBJ1-4 for the parts outside the CDR3, the full variable domain is GAGVSQSPSNKVTEKGKDVELRCDPISGHTALYWYRQSLGQGLEFLIYFQGNSAPDKSGLPSDRFSAERTGGSVSTLTIQRTQQEDSAVYLCASSPDRGNEKLFFGSGTQLSVL.

V gene TRBV11-3 combines with J gene TRBJ1-2; D gene ambiguous. Trimming removed 1 base at V and 4 bases at J, with 19 bases between. The V gene's germline CDR1 is SGHNT and CDR2 YENEEA. CDR3 length equals 17 residues. This CDR3 is CASSLVYTPQAGYGYTF. CDR3 in DNA: TGTGCCAGCAGCTTAGTTTATACGCCGCAAGCAGGCTATGGCTACACCTTC.

This chain connects TRBV14 to TRBJ2-2; 12 positions agree with TRBD1. CDR3 length equals 20 residues. CDR1 SGHDN and CDR2 FVKESK come from the germline V gene. Germline trimming cut 5 bases from V and 6 bases from J; bases unmatched to any gene: 19. The CDR3 DNA reads as TGTGCCAGCAGCTTTATCCCGGGACAGGGGGCTTCGTCGATCGCCGGGGAGCTGTTTTTT. It specifies CASSFIPGQGASSIAGELFF.

This chain connects TRBV19 to TRBJ1-5, with a weak D call TRBD1 (5 bases). Trimming shortened V by 4 bases and J by 7 bases, and 17 bases separated the two germline ends. Per germline, CDR1 LNHDA and CDR2 SQIVND (reference sequence). The CDR3 is 15 amino acids. The CDR3 region has the DNA TGTGCCAGTAGTAAACAGGCTTACCTCCGACAGCCCCAGCATTTT. Amino acids: CASSKQAYLRQPQHF.

The chain combines TRBV7-8 with TRBJ2-1, with 7 bases fitting TRBD2. In germline, CDR1 is SGHVS, CDR2 FQNEAQ. The CDR3 is 15 amino acids. Trimming removed 2 bases from V and 1 base from J; junction bases left unmatched: 2. DNA of the CDR3: TGTGCCAGCAGCTTAACCGGGGGGTCCTACAATGAGCAGTTCTTC. Encoded protein: CASSLTGGSYNEQFF.

This chain connects TRBV5-8 to TRBJ2-5; TRBD1 might be the D (6 bases). CDR3 size: 17 residues. CDR1 SGHTS and CDR2 YDEGEE come from the germline V gene. V shed 2 bases and J shed 2 bases, with 19 bases lying between them. The chain's CDR3 is CASSFRTTGTQQETQYF. Written as DNA, the CDR3 is TGTGCCAGCAGCTTTCGAACCACCGGGACACAACAAGAGACCCAGTACTTC.

The chain has TRBV6-5 and TRBJ1-1; no definite D call. V was pared by 6 bases and J by 1 base, with 15 bases between. CDR3 size: 15 residues. Looked up from germline, CDR1 is MNHEY and CDR2 is SVGAGI. The CDR3 DNA sequence: TGTGCCAGCAGAGAGGGTGTAACACAGAACACTGAAGCTTTCTTT. It translates to CASREGVTQNTEAFF.

The DNA of the CDR3 is TGTGCCAGCAGCTTGTGGGGACAGGGAGAAAGAAATGAGCAGTTCTTC. It encodes CASSLWGQGERNEQFF. The rearrangement uses TRBV11-3 and TRBJ2-1; 9 bases match TRBD1. With V trimmed by 3 bases and J by 7 bases, 10 bases remained unmatched. Germline CDR1 reads SGHNT; CDR2 reads YENEEA. The length of the CDR3 is 16 residues.

This clone occurred a few times. The V and J genes are TRBV5-4 and TRBJ2-7, with 7 positions matching TRBD1. The CDR3 sequence is 13 residues long. The J segment lost 2 bases and the V segment lost 3 bases, leaving 2 bases of the junction unmatched. Germline assignment: CDR1 SGHNT and CDR2 YYREEE (reference sequence). The CDR3 protein is CASSWDRAYEQYV. Here the CDR3 DNA reads TGTGCCAGCAGCTGGGACAGAGCCTACGAGCAGTACGTC.

The V and J genes are TRBV11-3 and TRBJ1-3; D unresolved. The CDR3 covers 16 residues. V shed 5 bases and J shed 0 bases, with 14 bases lying between them. The V gene's germline CDR1 is SGHNT and CDR2 YENEEA. The CDR3 loop reads CASSISGRISGNTIYF. The CDR3 nucleotides are TGTGCCAGCAGCATTTCAGGCAGGATCTCTGGAAACACCATATATTTT.

In the case of this clone: Compared with germline, one end of the junction differs, possibly owing to a read error. The V gene is TRBV19, the J gene TRBJ1-3; weak D call: TRBD1 (5 bases). CDR1 and CDR2 from the germline V gene are LNHDA and SQIVND (reference sequence). The CDR3 totals 13 residues. The CDR3 DNA reads as TGTGCCAGTAGTATAGATTTGGAAAGACAGAAAGCTTTT. This encodes CASSIDLERQKAF.

This clone has just one count. CDR3 sequence reads: CASRSVIDQPQHF. The CDR3 DNA reads TGTGCCAGCAGGTCAGTGATTGATCAGCCCCAGCATTTT. The rearrangement joins TRBV27 to TRBJ1-5; D unresolved. Trimming left V 6 bases short and J 5 bases short, with 11 bases between. The CDR3 extends over 13 amino acids. CDR1 MNHEY and CDR2 SMNVEV come from the germline V gene (reference sequence).

The chain carries TRBV19 and TRBJ2-1; maybe TRBD1 (6 bases). V gave up 6 bases and J gave up 11 bases, with 11 bases separating them. The CDR3 length is 11 residues. Germline V CDR1 and CDR2: LNHDA, SQIVND (reference sequence). The CDR3 coding sequence is TGTGCCAGTAGGACAGGCGATAAGCAGTTCTTC. Translation gives CASRTGDKQFF. The variable domain in full, completed from reference TRBV19 and TRBJ2-1, reads DGGITQSPKYLFRKEGQNVTLSCEQNLNHDAMYWYRQDPGQGLRLIYYSQIVNDFQKGDIAEGYSVSREKKESFPLTVTSAQKNPTAFYLCASRTGDKQFFGPGTRLTVL.